The 31 T cell receptor beta chains presented below share a single source sample, sequenced in a study of cytomegalovirus exposure and HLA in healthy donors. The PCR used 60 Vbeta and 13 Jbeta primers. Sequencing was performed with immunoSEQ multiplex PCR; in TCRdb, only in-frame clones are kept and a portion is missing. This table holds some 45,000 clones, roughly 87% found once. Sample: PBMCs. These receptors all stem from a woman aged 35 to 49 in good health and CMV-seropositive.

This clone was recorded a few times. The CDR3 coding sequence is TGTGCCAGCAGCTTAGGTTTTGGGGCAGGAACTAATGAAAAACTGTTTTTT. Encoded protein: CASSLGFGAGTNEKLFF. V is TRBV7-2 and J is TRBJ1-4; TRBD1 is a possible D gene (5 bases). The CDR3 runs to 17 residues. Trimming took 1 base from V and 1 from J, leaving 13 bases between them. Germline V gene sequence: CDR1 SGHTA, CDR2 FQGNSA.

This chain links TRBV5-4 with TRBJ2-2; 7 bases agree with TRBD1. Germline CDR1 and CDR2: SGHNT and YYREEE (reference sequence). This CDR3 region has 15 residues. V dropped 4 bases and J dropped 7; count of bases not matched to a gene: 10. CDR3: CASSQPTGDGGELFF. The CDR3 bases are TGTGCCAGCAGCCAACCTACAGGGGATGGCGGGGAGCTGTTTTTT.

J is TRBJ2-1 and V is TRBV7-3; 7 bases line up with TRBD2. The CDR3 runs to 15 residues. Germline CDR1 reads SGHTA; CDR2 reads FQGTGA. With 5 bases clipped from V and 8 bases from J, the junction kept 12 bases outside the gene matches. The CDR3 is CASSLKTSVIDEQFF. DNA for the CDR3: TGTGCCAGCAGCCTAAAAACTAGCGTTATCGATGAGCAGTTCTTC. Full variable domain (remainder filled in from reference TRBV7-3 and TRBJ2-1): GAGVSQTPSNKVTEKGKYVELRCDPISGHTALYWYRQSLGQGPEFLIYFQGTGAADDSGLPNDRFFAVRPEGSVSTLKIQRTERGDSAVYLCASSLKTSVIDEQFFGPGTRLTVL.

The rearrangement joins TRBV6-6 to TRBJ2-3; D not resolved. Germline lookup yields CDR1 MNHNY and CDR2 SVGAGI (reference sequence). The CDR3 extends over 13 amino acids. V gave up 2 bases and J gave up 2 bases, with 5 bases separating them. CDR3 DNA sequence: TGTGCCAGCAGTTACCAGATCACAGATACGCAGTATTTT. Encoded protein: CASSYQITDTQYF.

This clone was seen a single time. The rearrangement uses TRBV4-2 and TRBJ1-4; D is unresolved. CDR1 LGHNA and CDR2 YNFKEQ come from the germline V gene. This CDR3 has 16 amino acids. Trimming removed 4 bases at V and 2 bases at J, with 14 bases between. This CDR3 reads CASSRERGQTNEKLFF. CDR3 coding DNA: TGTGCCAGCAGCCGGGAAAGAGGGCAGACTAATGAAAAACTGTTTTTT.

This clone appeared a few times. The genes are TRBV19 and TRBJ2-7, with a possible D match to TRBD2 (5 bases). The germline V gene has CDR1 LNHDA and CDR2 SQIVND (reference sequence). This CDR3 has 14 amino acids. V was shortened by 5 bases and J by 6 bases, with 17 bases between the two germline ends. The CDR3 is CASSYGGADREQYF. For the CDR3, the DNA is TGTGCCAGTAGTTATGGAGGAGCCGATCGCGAGCAGTACTTC.

Regarding this clone: This CDR3 is also generated by other DNA sequences in the sample. This rearrangement joins TRBV7-9 to TRBJ2-3, with D possibly TRBD2 on 5 matching bases. The germline V and J ends were trimmed by 1 base and 0 bases, with 5 bases remaining between them. This CDR3 is 14 amino acids long. The germline gives CDR1 SEHNR, CDR2 FQNEAQ (reference sequence). The CDR3: CASSLGTSTDTQYF. CDR3 coding DNA: TGTGCCAGCAGCTTAGGGACTAGCACAGATACGCAGTATTTT.

The CDR3 coding sequence is TGTGCCAGCAGCGTAGGGCGAGCGGGAGTCGACGAGCAGTACTTC. It translates to CASSVGRAGVDEQYF. The chain couples TRBV9 to TRBJ2-7; TRBD2 matches at 8 bases. The CDR3 is 15 amino acids. Trimming cost V 0 bases and J 5 bases; bases outside gene matches: 7. Germline loops: CDR1 SGDLS, CDR2 YYNGEE.

This rearrangement joins TRBV6-5 to TRBJ1-3, with D maybe TRBD1 (5 bases). The CDR3 spans 14 residues. Germline loops: CDR1 MNHEY, CDR2 SVGAGI. V lost 7 bases, J lost 1 base, and 11 bases lay in between. The chain's CDR3 is CASKMGPSGNTIYF. The CDR3 nucleotides read TGTGCCAGCAAGATGGGGCCTTCTGGAAACACCATATATTTT.

The chain employs TRBV6-1 and TRBJ2-4; D is unresolved. Germline values: CDR1 MNHNS, CDR2 SASEGT. Trimming stripped 10 bases from V and 6 bases from J, with 13 bases between. There are 12 residues in the CDR3. CDR3 amino acids: CATSPVGNIQYF. CDR3 sequence (DNA): TGTGCCACCTCACCAGTTGGAAACATTCAGTACTTC.

This clone was recorded only once. This chain connects TRBV2 to TRBJ1-5; TRBD1 aligns across 9 bases. The V gene end was trimmed by 4 bases and the J gene end by 2 bases; junction bases not matched to a gene: 0. This CDR3 comprises 14 residues. Germline V lookup: CDR1 SNHLY, CDR2 FYNNEI. CDR3 in DNA: TGTGCCAGCAGTGGGACAGGGGGCAATCAGCCCCAGCATTTT. It encodes CASSGTGGNQPQHF.

The chain is built from TRBV27 and TRBJ2-7; D remains ambiguous. Trimming stripped 3 bases from V and 2 bases from J, with 8 bases between. CDR3 length equals 13 residues. CDR1 and CDR2 (germline): MNHEY, SMNVEV (reference sequence). CDR3 coding DNA: TGTGCCAGCAGTTTCGATGGGCCCTACGAGCAGTACTTC. It specifies CASSFDGPYEQYF.

The chain links TRBV4-2 to TRBJ2-1; TRBD2 matches 10 bases. Per the germline V gene, CDR1 is LGHNA and CDR2 is YNFKEQ. V lost 4 bases to trimming and J lost 7 bases; unmatched junction nucleotides: 16. The length of the CDR3 is 18 residues. The CDR3 protein is CASSREPLAGAGWNEQFF. Here the CDR3 DNA reads TGTGCCAGCAGCCGCGAACCCCTAGCGGGAGCCGGGTGGAATGAGCAGTTCTTC.

This chain connects TRBV19 to TRBJ1-1; D not resolved. V lost 7 bases and J lost 3, with 12 bases in between. The CDR3 totals 13 residues. CDR1 and CDR2 (germline): LNHDA, SQIVND (reference sequence). CDR3 sequence: CASNTDYYTEAFF. As DNA, the CDR3 is TGTGCCAGTAACACAGACTACTACACTGAAGCTTTCTTT.

The gene calls are TRBV7-9 and TRBJ2-1; 9 nucleotides align to TRBD2. The CDR3 has 15 residues. The J segment lost 3 bases and the V segment lost 2 bases, leaving 2 bases of the junction unmatched. Germline-derived CDR1 and CDR2 are SEHNR and FQNEAQ (reference sequence). CDR3 sequence reads: CASSLNSGSYNEQFF. The DNA of the CDR3 is TGTGCCAGCAGCTTAAATAGCGGGAGCTACAATGAGCAGTTCTTC.

This chain uses TRBV11-2 with TRBJ1-4; 9 nucleotides match TRBD1. With 0 bases clipped from V and 8 bases from J, the junction kept 4 bases outside the gene matches. The CDR3 consists of 15 residues. Germline V gene data show CDR1 as SGHAT and CDR2 as FQNNGV. The CDR3 DNA follows: TGTGCCAGCAGCTTAGATCCGACAGGGGGGGAAAAACTGTTTTTT. It yields the protein CASSLDPTGGEKLFF. Together with reference TRBV11-2 and TRBJ1-4, the CDR3 gives the full variable domain: EAGVAQSPRYKIIEKRQSVAFWCNPISGHATLYWYQQILGQGPKLLIQFQNNGVVDDSQLPKDRFSAERLKGVDSTLKIQPAKLEDSAVYLCASSLDPTGGEKLFFGSGTQLSVL.

This sequence joins TRBV6-6 and TRBJ1-1; D remains unclear. The CDR3 spans 14 residues. V was cut by 5 bases and J by 0 bases, with 10 bases left in between. Germline CDR1 reads MNHNY; CDR2 reads SVGAGI (reference sequence). The CDR3 is CASSQETLNTEAFF. In nucleotides, the CDR3 is TGTGCCAGCAGTCAGGAAACTCTGAACACTGAAGCTTTCTTT.

This chain connects TRBV6-4 to TRBJ2-3; weak D call: TRBD1 (6 bases). CDR1 MRHNA and CDR2 SNTAGT come from the germline V gene. There are 14 residues in the CDR3. V shed 5 bases and J shed 1 base, with 10 bases lying between them. This CDR3 is CASSKAGGTDTQYF. The CDR3 nucleotides are TGTGCCAGCAGTAAGGCAGGGGGCACAGATACGCAGTATTTT.

The chain links TRBV28 to TRBJ2-1, with unresolved D. The CDR3 covers 13 residues. CDR1 and CDR2 from the germline V gene are MDHEN and SYDVKM. The germline V and J ends were trimmed by 0 bases and 7 bases, with 7 bases remaining between them. CDR3 amino acids: CASSLWSPNEQFF. The DNA of the CDR3 is TGTGCCAGCAGTTTATGGAGCCCTAATGAGCAGTTCTTC.

The gene calls are TRBV6-6 and TRBJ2-3; TRBD2 matches 11 bases. Germline V lookup: CDR1 MNHNY, CDR2 SVGAGI (reference sequence). There are 15 residues in the CDR3. J gave up 4 bases and V 6 bases, and 6 bases lay outside the gene matches. This CDR3 reads CASRVAGGPSDTQYF. In nucleotides, the CDR3 is TGTGCCAGCAGGGTAGCGGGAGGGCCCTCAGATACGCAGTATTTT.

The chain is built from TRBV19 and TRBJ2-5, with TRBD2 matching over 9 bases. CDR3 size: 15 residues. Trimming took 4 bases from V and 4 from J; bases not matched to a gene: 7. CDR1 and CDR2 from the germline V gene are LNHDA and SQIVND (reference sequence). CDR3 nucleotides: TGTGCCAGTAGTAATCTAGCGGGAAAGGGAGAGACCCAGTACTTC. Translating gives CASSNLAGKGETQYF.

This chain uses TRBV6-5 with TRBJ1-3; D gene uncertain. The CDR3 is 13 residues long. V lost 10 bases to trimming and J lost 0 bases, with 10 bases between them. CDR1 MNHEY and CDR2 SVGAGI come from the germline V gene. The DNA for the CDR3 is TGTGCCACGTCACAGCTCTCTGGAAACACCATATATTTT. Its protein is CATSQLSGNTIYF.

This chain connects TRBV6-1 to TRBJ2-7, with TRBD2 matching over 10 bases. The CDR3 covers 16 residues. V lost 4 bases and J lost 2; bases outside the gene matches: 8. Germline V gene data show CDR1 as MNHNS and CDR2 as SASEGT. CDR3 sequence reads: CASSVPSSGGPYEQYF. The CDR3 bases are TGTGCCAGCAGTGTCCCTTCTAGCGGGGGTCCCTACGAGCAGTACTTC.

The chain uses TRBV6-4 and TRBJ1-6, with TRBD1 matching 8 bases. The CDR3 consists of 13 residues. J was trimmed by 10 bases and V by 6 bases; bases with no gene match: 5. The germline V gene has CDR1 MRHNA and CDR2 SNTAGT. In DNA form, the CDR3 reads TGTGCCAGCAGGTCGGACAGGGTCTCACCCCTCCACTTT. Translating it yields CASRSDRVSPLHF.

The rearrangement links TRBV10-1 to TRBJ2-5; 10 bases fit TRBD1. Germline loops: CDR1 WNHNN, CDR2 SYGVQD (reference sequence). Unmatched junction bases numbered 6, after V lost 5 bases and J lost 3 bases. CDR3 length: 15 amino acids. The DNA of the CDR3 is TGCGCCAGCAGTTTACCGGGACAGGGGAAAGAGACCCAGTACTTC. This translates into CASSLPGQGKETQYF.

Note on this clone: At one boundary the junction diverges from the germline segment, which might be a read error. The chain has TRBV7-7 and TRBJ2-2, with D tentatively TRBD1 (5 bases). The CDR3 runs to 13 residues. Germline assignment: CDR1 SSHAT and CDR2 FNYEAQ (reference sequence). The CDR3 DNA reads as TGTGCTAGCAGCTTAGACAGTACCGGGGAGCTGTTTTTT. It translates to CASSLDSTGELFF. Looking up the rest from reference TRBV7-7 and TRBJ2-2 gives the full variable domain: GAGVSQSPRYKVTKRGQDVTLRCDPISSHATLYWYQQALGQGPEFLTYFNYEAQPDKSGLPSDRFSAERPEGSISTLTIQRTEQRDSAMYRCASSLDSTGELFFGEGSRLTVL.

On this clone: Other DNA variants within this sample encode the same CDR3. The chain joins TRBV15 to TRBJ2-6, with 11 bases lining up with TRBD1. This CDR3 has 20 residues. The V gene end was trimmed by 0 bases and the J gene end by 4 bases; junction bases not matched to a gene: 11. Looked up from germline, CDR1 is LNHNV and CDR2 is YYDKDF (reference sequence). The CDR3 DNA reads as TGTGCCACCAGCAGAGATTTCGCCGGGACAGGGGGGTCGGGGGCCAACGTCCTGACTTTC. It translates to CATSRDFAGTGGSGANVLTF.

The J gene is TRBJ1-3, the V gene TRBV7-9, with TRBD1 matching over 7 bases. Trimming cost V 5 bases and J 3 bases; bases outside gene matches: 4. The germline V gene has CDR1 SEHNR and CDR2 FQNEAQ (reference sequence). The CDR3 spans 14 residues. Here the CDR3 reads CASSPGTVGNTIYF. CDR3 nucleotides: TGTGCCAGCAGCCCCGGGACAGTTGGAAACACCATATATTTT.

The rearrangement links TRBV6-5 to TRBJ2-7, with 10 bases fitting TRBD2. Germline CDR1 is MNHEY and CDR2 is SVGAGI. J gave up 3 bases and V 10 bases, and 9 bases lay outside the gene matches. CDR3 length equals 14 residues. Here the CDR3 reads CATQREGRGYEQYF. CDR3 sequence (DNA): TGTGCCACCCAGCGGGAGGGAAGGGGCTACGAGCAGTACTTC.

The rearrangement joins TRBV6-1 to TRBJ2-5, with a tentative D call TRBD1 (6 bases). The CDR3 contains 14 residues. Germline loops: CDR1 MNHNS, CDR2 SASEGT. Deletions cut 4 bases from V and 5 bases from J, with 14 bases between. CDR3 coding DNA: TGTGCCAGCAGTGGCCGCAGGGGAGCTGAGACCCAGTACTTC. Its protein is CASSGRRGAETQYF.

V usage is TRBV11-3 and J usage is TRBJ2-5; TRBD2 matches 14 bases. The CDR3 consists of 19 residues. J gave up 5 bases and V 4 bases, and 15 bases lay outside the gene matches. CDR1 and CDR2 from the germline V gene are SGHNT and YENEEA. The CDR3 DNA follows: TGTGCCAGCAGCTCCGGACTAGCGGGGGGCCGAGGTTCTCGGGAGACCCAGTACTTC. Encoded protein: CASSSGLAGGRGSRETQYF.